These T cell receptor beta chains were read from a single sample in a study of shared clonotypes between healthy human individuals. Some clones are missing from TCRdb's copy, which holds only in-frame ones; the method was immunoSEQ multiplex PCR. The sample lists 2 million or so clones; 95% were seen once. The sequencing sample was made of naive CD4+ T cells sorted from blood. The receptors were sampled from a man in his late teens or twenties in good health. The CDR3 runs from the conserved cysteine through the conserved F or W. Each record gives: V gene, J gene, D gene, clone size, CDR3 protein, CDR3 DNA. A D gene is named only where the DNA matches it firmly. Clone size is shown for a subset of rows, as once, few, many or a class of expanded clone.

>TRBV2|TRBJ1-6|-|-
CASGAVGRGSPLHF
TGTGCCAGCGGGGCAGTTGGAAGGGGTTCACCCCTCCACTTT
>TRBV4-2|TRBJ2-3|-|-
CASSQDMDTQYF
TGTGCCAGCAGCCAAGATATGGATACGCAGTATTTT
>TRBV5-1|TRBJ1-2|-|-
CASSLRGESYGYTF
TGCGCCAGCAGCTTACGAGGGGAAAGCTATGGCTACACCTTC
>TRBV4-2|TRBJ2-5|-|once
CASSQEGGGVEETQYF
TGTGCCAGCAGCCAAGAAGGTGGAGGGGTAGAGGAGACCCAGTACTTC
>TRBV5-6|TRBJ1-1|TRBD1|-
CASSLSGGTEAFF
TGTGCCAGCAGCTTGTCAGGGGGCACTGAAGCTTTCTTT
>TRBV2|TRBJ2-1|TRBD2|once
CASRAGGRLDEQFF
TGTGCCAGCAGAGCGGGAGGGAGGTTGGATGAGCAGTTCTTC
>TRBV2|TRBJ2-5|-|-
CASSASGIQETQYF
TGTGCCAGCAGTGCCAGTGGTATACAAGAGACCCAGTACTTC
>TRBV28|TRBJ1-5|-|-
CASSPPGGGNQPQHF
TGTGCCAGCAGCCCGCCCGGGGGGGGCAATCAGCCCCAGCATTTT
>TRBV18|TRBJ1-1|TRBD1|once
CASSRDRGRYTEAFF
TGTGCCAGCTCACGGGACAGGGGGCGATACACTGAAGCTTTCTTT
>TRBV7-6|TRBJ1-2|TRBD1|-
CASSSGTGVWGYTF
TGTGCCAGCAGCTCCGGGACAGGGGTATGGGGCTACACCTTC
>TRBV7-9|TRBJ2-1|TRBD2|once
CASSSTSGQQFF
TGTGCCAGCAGCTCGACTAGCGGGCAGCAGTTCTTC
>TRBV5-4|TRBJ2-6|TRBD1|-
CASSRDSSGANVLTF
TGTGCCAGCAGCCGGGACAGCTCTGGGGCCAACGTCCTGACTTTC
>TRBV7-2|TRBJ2-5|-|-
CASSFQGWETQYF
TGTGCCAGCAGCTTTCAGGGTTGGGAGACCCAGTACTTC
>TRBV6-5|TRBJ1-3|-|-
CATKRDGRDTIYF
TGTGCCACGAAACGGGATGGTCGAGACACCATATATTTT
>TRBV5-1|TRBJ2-1|TRBD2|-
CASSFIAGAWNEQFF
TGCGCCAGCAGCTTTATAGCGGGAGCATGGAATGAGCAGTTCTTC
>TRBV6-1|TRBJ1-5|-|-
CASSEVSSGNQPQHF
TGTGCCAGCAGTGAAGTATCCTCGGGGAATCAGCCCCAGCATTTT
>TRBV2|TRBJ2-3|-|-
CASRGTVGTDTQYF
TGTGCCAGCCGGGGGACGGTCGGCACAGATACGCAGTATTTT
>TRBV18|TRBJ2-2|TRBD1|-
CASSPLGTGGTVELFF
TGTGCCAGCTCACCACTCGGGACAGGGGGTACTGTGGAGCTGTTTTTT
>TRBV7-2|TRBJ2-6|-|-
CASSRDRSGANVLTF
TGTGCCAGCAGCCGTGACAGGTCTGGGGCCAACGTCCTGACTTTC
>TRBV7-9|TRBJ2-7|-|-
CASSLTPSYEQYF
TGTGCCAGCAGCTTAACACCCTCCTACGAGCAGTACTTC
>TRBV7-9|TRBJ2-3|-|-
CASSLYRHTDTQYF
TGTGCCAGCAGCTTATACAGACACACAGATACGCAGTATTTT
>TRBV6-5|TRBJ2-2|-|-
CASSQTPNTGELFF
TGTGCCAGCAGTCAGACTCCGAACACCGGGGAGCTGTTTTTT
>TRBV19|TRBJ2-2|-|-
CASNKQGSGELFF
TGTGCCAGCAACAAACAGGGATCCGGGGAGCTGTTTTTT
>TRBV18|TRBJ1-1|-|-
CASSPTGLGTEAFF
TGTGCCAGCTCACCTACAGGGTTGGGTACTGAAGCTTTCTTT
>TRBV27|TRBJ1-4|-|-
CASSTQPPRRGSTNEKLFF
TGTGCCAGCAGTACCCAACCTCCAAGGAGGGGATCAACTAATGAAAAACTGTTTTTT
>TRBV27|TRBJ1-4|TRBD1|-
CASSLGGTGLEKLFF
TGTGCCAGCAGTCTCGGGGGGACAGGGTTGGAAAAACTGTTTTTT
>TRBV28|TRBJ1-1|-|-
CASISWQDTEAFF
TGTGCCAGCATTTCCTGGCAAGACACTGAAGCTTTCTTT
>TRBV7-9|TRBJ1-1|-|-
CASSWFREGAEAFF
TGTGCCAGCAGCTGGTTCAGGGAAGGCGCTGAAGCTTTCTTT
>TRBV6-1|TRBJ2-5|TRBD1|-
CASREGGAVLETQYF
TGTGCCAGCAGGGAAGGGGGCGCGGTTCTAGAGACCCAGTACTTC
>TRBV2|TRBJ2-2|-|-
CASSPRTKNTGELFF
TGTGCCAGCAGTCCTAGGACAAAGAACACCGGGGAGCTGTTTTTT
>TRBV30|TRBJ1-6|-|-
CAWSVSRGLTPLHF
TGTGCCTGGAGTGTAAGCAGGGGCTTGACACCCCTCCACTTT
>TRBV14|TRBJ1-3|-|-
CASSPSRQRSNWHTIYF
TGTGCCAGCAGCCCCAGCCGACAGCGGTCCAATTGGCACACCATATATTTT
>TRBV30|TRBJ2-7|TRBD1|-
CAWSEFDRDNNEQYF
TGTGCCTGGAGTGAGTTCGACAGGGATAACAACGAGCAGTACTTC
>TRBV10-2|TRBJ2-2|TRBD1|once
CASSEQGAPGELFF
TGCGCCAGCAGTGAACAGGGGGCCCCCGGGGAGCTGTTTTTT
>TRBV7-2|TRBJ1-1|-|-
CASSPVGGPTEAFF
TGTGCCAGCAGCCCGGTGGGGGGTCCCACTGAAGCTTTCTTT
>TRBV7-2|TRBJ2-2|-|-
CASSLSRDTGELFF
TGTGCCAGCAGCTTATCTAGGGACACCGGGGAGCTGTTTTTT
>TRBV4-3|TRBJ1-2|-|-
CASSLDRSKGYTF
TGCGCCAGCAGTCTAGACAGATCTAAAGGCTACACCTTC
>TRBV7-8|TRBJ2-3|-|-
CASSYGRGRRVLDTQYF
TGTGCCAGCAGCTACGGCCGGGGGCGCCGAGTTCTGGATACGCAGTATTTT
>TRBV9|TRBJ2-2|TRBD1|-
CASSVAGQEITGELFF
TGTGCCAGCAGCGTAGCGGGACAGGAGATCACCGGGGAGCTGTTTTTT
>TRBV30|TRBJ2-3|-|once
CAWDGTPNTDTQYF
TGTGCCTGGGACGGGACTCCAAATACAGATACGCAGTATTTT
>TRBV28|TRBJ2-1|-|-
CASSLNVNEQFF
TGTGCCAGCAGTTTAAACGTCAATGAGCAGTTCTTC
>TRBV19|TRBJ2-7|-|-
CASSRSVSSYEQYF
TGTGCCAGTAGTAGAAGCGTTAGCTCCTACGAGCAGTACTTC
>TRBV29-1|TRBJ1-1|TRBD1|-
CSDKLQGRLNTEVFF
TGCAGCGACAAATTACAGGGGCGGCTGAACACTGAAGTTTTCTTT
>TRBV29-1|TRBJ2-7|TRBD1|-
CSVEGATGGTYEQYF
TGCAGCGTTGAAGGGGCCACAGGGGGTACCTACGAGCAGTACTTC
>TRBV9|TRBJ1-2|TRBD1|-
CASSPNPGTGTGYTF
TGTGCCAGCAGCCCGAATCCCGGGACAGGGACGGGCTACACCTTC
>TRBV6-6|TRBJ1-2|-|-
CASSDLYGYTF
TGTGCCAGCAGTGACTTATATGGCTACACCTTC